Listed here is a single T cell receptor beta chain. This sample also contains other DNA sequences that code for the same CDR3. Sequencing used immunoSEQ multiplex PCR; TCRdb keeps in-frame clones, though not all of them. The sample includes hundreds of thousands of clones, around 72% seen only once; the top ten take 1.7%. The V gene's germline CDR1 is SGHDT and CDR2 YYEEEE. CDR3 length: 14 amino acids. The germline V and J ends were trimmed by 2 bases and 0 bases, with 6 bases remaining between them. This entry belongs to a study of shared clonotypes between healthy human individuals. The V and J genes are TRBV5-6 and TRBJ1-3; D gene ambiguous. The sequencing sample was made of memory CD4+ T cells sorted from blood. Subset noted: CD45RA-negative fraction. This receptor was obtained from a woman aged 25 to 45 in good health. The CDR3 is CASSFLSSGNTIYF. The DNA of the CDR3 is TGTGCCAGCAGCTTTCTGAGCTCTGGAAACACCATATATTTT.